One and the same sample provided the 13 T cell receptor beta chains below, sequenced in a study of T-cell reconstitution after alpha-beta-depleted transplantation in children. Preparation of the TCRbeta library used unique molecular identifiers. TCRdb itself ran the PCR reads through MiXCR, one entry per CDR3 protein. The profile covers 400,000 to 500,000 distinct CDR3 sequences, with approximately 10% appearing a single time and 4.5% to 6% taken by the ten largest. This material consisted of PBMCs from the stem cell graft donor, taken from the stem cell graft. Receptor source: a human donor who donated a stem cell graft to a child with acute myeloid leukemia.

This clonotype turned up a few times. The chain has TRBV27 and TRBJ2-2, with 8 bases aligning to TRBD1. The CDR3 length is 16 residues. With V trimmed by 3 bases and J by 7 bases, 10 bases remained unmatched. Germline-derived CDR1 and CDR2 are MNHEY and SMNVEV (reference sequence). The CDR3 reads CASSFPGAGGSGELFF. CDR3 nucleotides: TGTGCCAGCAGTTTCCCGGGGGCAGGGGGCAGCGGGGAGCTGTTTTTT.

This clonotype came up many times. This chain joins TRBV20-1 and TRBJ1-1; TRBD1 might be the D (5 bases). Germline values: CDR1 DFQATT, CDR2 SNEGSKA (reference sequence). V lost 0 bases and J 4 bases, leaving 18 bases between the germline ends. The length of the CDR3 is 16 residues. For the CDR3, the DNA is TGCAGTGCTAGAGATTCTCAGACCGCCGGGGGCACTGAAGCTTTCTTT. This translates into CSARDSQTAGGTEAFF.

There are a few counts of this clonotype. The chain employs TRBV5-5 and TRBJ1-2; D possibly corresponds to TRBD1 (5 bases). The V gene's germline CDR1 is SGHKS and CDR2 YYEKEE (reference sequence). V gave up 4 bases and J gave up 3 bases, with 13 bases separating them. CDR3 size: 14 residues. This chain's CDR3 is CASSGAGNHYGYTF. Written as DNA, the CDR3 is TGTGCCAGCAGCGGGGCAGGGAACCACTATGGCTACACCTTC.

The chain carries TRBV18 and TRBJ2-5; D unresolved. Germline values: CDR1 KGHSH, CDR2 LQKENI. The CDR3 has 16 residues. The V gene lost 2 bases and the J gene lost 4 bases, with 17 bases spanning the gap. The CDR3: CASSPFEALSGETQYF. Here the CDR3 DNA reads TGTGCCAGCTCACCATTCGAGGCACTCTCTGGAGAGACCCAGTACTTC.

This clonotype has a count of ten or more. The J gene is TRBJ2-5, the V gene TRBV12-3 or TRBV12-4; D gene ambiguous. The CDR3 is 13 residues long. Trimming shortened V by 3 bases and J by 5 bases, and 10 bases separated the two germline ends. CDR3 coding DNA: TGTGCCAGCAGTTTGGGGTATGGGGAGACCCAGTACTTC. As protein: CASSLGYGETQYF.

The sample holds many counts of this clonotype. J is TRBJ2-2 and V is TRBV6-4; the D call may be TRBD1 or TRBD2 (5 bases each). The CDR3 covers 13 residues. Germline CDR1 and CDR2: MRHNA and SNTAGT. Trimming shortened V by 2 bases and J by 6 bases, and 7 bases separated the two germline ends. CDR3 sequence reads: CASSDRDAGELFF. The CDR3 DNA reads TGTGCCAGCAGTGACCGGGACGCCGGGGAGCTGTTTTTT.

The chain employs TRBV5-1 and TRBJ2-5, with 9 nucleotides matching TRBD2. CDR1 is SGHRS, CDR2 YFSETQ, per germline. The CDR3 is 15 residues long. Trimming cost V 2 bases and J 3 bases; bases outside gene matches: 5. The CDR3 reads CASSFLSGGEETQYF. CDR3 coding DNA: TGCGCCAGCAGCTTCCTTAGCGGGGGAGAAGAGACCCAGTACTTC.

This clonotype turned up a few times. The CDR3 sequence: CASSSPGGGNTEAFF. CDR3 nucleotides: TGTGCCAGCAGCTCCCCCGGCGGGGGGAACACTGAAGCTTTCTTT. This chain uses TRBV7-2 with TRBJ1-1; a weak D match, TRBD1 (5 bases). CDR3 length: 15 amino acids. The V end was cut by 4 bases, the J end by 1 base, with 13 bases between. Germline V gives CDR1 SGHTA, CDR2 FQGNSA. The variable domain in full, with the rest retrieved from reference TRBV7-2 and TRBJ1-1, is GAGVSQSPSNKVTEKGKDVELRCDPISGHTALYWYRQSLGQGLEFLIYFQGNSAPDKSGLPSDRFSAERTGGSVSTLTIQRTQQEDSAVYLCASSSPGGGNTEAFFGQGTRLTVV.

This clonotype was seen repeatedly, ten times or more. CDR3 amino acids: CSARAKYNEQFF. Written as DNA, the CDR3 is TGCAGTGCTAGGGCCAAGTACAATGAGCAGTTCTTC. This sequence joins TRBV20-1 and TRBJ2-1, with D uncertain. Germline CDR1 is DFQATT and CDR2 is SNEGSKA (reference sequence). V was clipped by 3 bases and J by 4 bases, with 7 bases between them. The CDR3 extends over 12 amino acids.

This clonotype was detected only a few times. The chain joins TRBV29-1 to TRBJ1-1; D is uncertain. The CDR3 runs 13 residues. The V end lost 5 bases, the J end lost 1 base, and 11 bases lay between the germline ends. CDR1 and CDR2 from the germline V gene are SQVTM and ANQGSEA. Here the CDR3 DNA reads TGCAGCGTTAAACATCTTGGGAACACTGAAGCTTTCTTT. This translates into CSVKHLGNTEAFF.

This clonotype was seen just once. The junction departs from the called germline gene at one end, perhaps through a read error. The rearrangement uses TRBV25-1 and TRBJ2-1; 7 bases map to TRBD1. Germline V gene sequence: CDR1 MGHDK, CDR2 SYGVNS. This CDR3 has 15 amino acids. The chain's CDR3 is CASSESGTAPNKQFF. CDR3 bases: TGTGCCAGCAGTGAATCTGGGACAGCTCCCAATAAGCAGTTCTTC.

Many counts were recorded for this clonotype. J is TRBJ1-3 and V is TRBV20-1; D might be TRBD1 (5 bases). The CDR3 totals 14 residues. CDR1 is DFQATT and CDR2 is SNEGSKA in the germline V gene (reference sequence). Trimming took off 6 bases at V and 0 bases at J, with 12 bases between the two ends. This CDR3 reads CSARDASSGNTIYF. In DNA form, the CDR3 reads TGCAGTGCCAGGGACGCCAGCTCTGGAAACACCATATATTTT.

This clonotype has more than one count but fewer than ten. This chain uses TRBV6-5 with TRBJ2-4; D may be TRBD1 or TRBD2 (5 bases each). Trimming stripped 4 bases from V and 8 bases from J, with 30 bases between. The CDR3 contains 19 residues. Per germline, CDR1 MNHEY and CDR2 SVGAGI. The CDR3 region is CASSFAGPGSAGQNHIQYF. CDR3 sequence (DNA): TGTGCCAGCAGTTTTGCTGGCCCGGGGTCAGCAGGGCAGAATCACATTCAGTACTTC.